The sequence of this TCR beta chain was determined in a study of T cell changes during pregnancy in multiple sclerosis. This clone was recorded only once. The table came from immunoSEQ multiplex PCR; TCRdb's copy has only in-frame clones and leaves some out. This repertoire shows fewer than 45,000 clones, 89% found once; its top ten account for around 0.5%. This CDR3 contains 11 residues. V was clipped by 7 bases and J by 12 bases, with 12 bases between them. The germline gives CDR1 LNHDA, CDR2 SQIVND (reference sequence). The chain is built from TRBV19 and TRBJ1-4; TRBD1 is a possible D gene (5 bases). The material sequenced was CD4+ T cells from peripheral blood mononuclear cells, taken in the first trimester of pregnancy. The receptor's source is a female donor with multiple sclerosis, enrolled in a pregnancy study. The CDR3 region is CASIGDSQLFF. The DNA of the CDR3 is TGTGCCAGTATCGGTGACAGTCAACTGTTTTTT. Full variable domain (missing parts from reference TRBV19 and TRBJ1-4): DGGITQSPKYLFRKEGQNVTLSCEQNLNHDAMYWYRQDPGQGLRLIYYSQIVNDFQKGDIAEGYSVSREKKESFPLTVTSAQKNPTAFYLCASIGDSQLFFGSGTQLSVL.